The clone carrying this T cell receptor (beta chain) has at least ten counts. The data stem from a study of T cells after yellow fever vaccination. Findings of the study overall: Though weaker, the secondary response peaked faster, on day 5 versus 15.

Each CDR3 protein is one row after TCRdb ran MiXCR on the 5' RACE reads. Here the sample spans over 45,000 distinct CDR3 sequences, about 5% being singletons. This CDR3 has 14 residues. V was cut by 0 bases and J by 3 bases, with 9 bases left in between. The sample was PBMCs, either bulk or a sorted T-cell subset (CD4+, CD8+, memory, or dextramer-sorted; not recorded which), taken on the day of the yellow fever booster vaccination. This clonotype was obtained from a man in his late teens or twenties who received the YFV17D yellow fever vaccine. The chain has TRBV12-3 or TRBV12-4 and TRBJ2-7; D call uncertain. CDR3: CASSLALGIYEQYF. CDR3 nucleotides: TGTGCCAGCAGTTTAGCGCTTGGTATCTACGAGCAGTACTTC.